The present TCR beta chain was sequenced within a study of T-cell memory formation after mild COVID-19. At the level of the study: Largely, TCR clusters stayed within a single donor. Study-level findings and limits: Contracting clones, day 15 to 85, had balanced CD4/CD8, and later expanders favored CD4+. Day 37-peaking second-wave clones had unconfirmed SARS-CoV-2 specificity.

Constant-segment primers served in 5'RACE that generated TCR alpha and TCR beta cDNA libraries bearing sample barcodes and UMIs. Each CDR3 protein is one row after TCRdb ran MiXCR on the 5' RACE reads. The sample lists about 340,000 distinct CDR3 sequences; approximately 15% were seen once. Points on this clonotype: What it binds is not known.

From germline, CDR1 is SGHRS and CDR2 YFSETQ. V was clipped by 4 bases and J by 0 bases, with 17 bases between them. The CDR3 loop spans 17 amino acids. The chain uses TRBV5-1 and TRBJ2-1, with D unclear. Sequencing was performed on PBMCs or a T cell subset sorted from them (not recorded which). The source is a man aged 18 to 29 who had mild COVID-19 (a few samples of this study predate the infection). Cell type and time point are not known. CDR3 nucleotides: TGCGCCAGCAGCATCGGTACCACAGAGAGCTCCTACAATGAGCAGTTCTTC. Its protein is CASSIGTTESSYNEQFF.